One T cell receptor beta chain is described in this entry. This sample is drawn from a study of blood T cell repertoires in COVID-19. The wider study: Samples taken during acute and convalescent COVID-19 were collected in the United States, Italy and Spain.

Germline V CDR1 and CDR2: MDHEN, SYDVKM. Trimming took 6 bases from V and 7 from J; bases not matched to a gene: 8. This CDR3 contains 13 residues. Profiling relied on immunoSEQ multiplex PCR, and the TCRdb table lists in-frame clones only, not all of them. The sample comprises approximately 280,000 clones, almost 85% of which are singletons, and about 5.1% rests with the top ten. The chain links TRBV28 to TRBJ1-1; 7 bases are a match to TRBD1. The sequence was collected from a man aged 45-65 years with active or convalescent COVID-19. Sample: peripheral blood. CDR3 in amino acids: CASRQQGRGEAFF. The CDR3 nucleotides are TGTGCCAGCAGGCAACAGGGGAGAGGTGAAGCTTTCTTT.